This TCR beta chain stems from a study of cytomegalovirus exposure and HLA in healthy donors. Whole-study results and caveats: Available immune exposure information was restricted to CMV serostatus only. The classifier reportedly diagnosed cytomegalovirus status with high sensitivity and specificity. In an earlier analysis, productive rearrangement rates for most beta V segments clustered near 87% or 30%.

The PCR employed 60 Vbeta primers together with 13 Jbeta primers. Sequenced by immunoSEQ multiplex PCR; TCRdb stores in-frame clones only, minus some. This table holds fewer than 250,000 clones, approximately 78% found once. A word on this clone: Its cognate antigen is unknown.

The germline CDR1 and CDR2 sequences are SGHNT and YENEEA. CDR3 length: 16 amino acids. V lost 4 bases and J 2 bases, leaving 15 bases between the germline ends. Donors sampled were nominally healthy, though unrecorded immune exposures were likely. The source of this sequence is a man aged 25-45 years in good health and CMV-seronegative. The chain is built from TRBV11-3 and TRBJ2-1; D might be TRBD1 (6 bases). Sequencing was carried out using PBMCs. In DNA form, the CDR3 reads TGTGCCAGCAGCTCGACCCGGGACAATGCCTACAATGAGCAGTTCTTC. Translated, it gives CASSSTRDNAYNEQFF.